This passage covers 25 T cell receptor beta chains from one sample sequenced in a study of blood T cell repertoires in COVID-19. Data came from immunoSEQ multiplex PCR; TCRdb stores just in-frame clones and leaves some out. The data show roughly 100,000 clones, with roughly 87% seen just once and 6% to 6.5% held by the top ten. The specimen was peripheral blood. The receptors were sampled from a human donor in a cohort sampled during active COVID-19.

This clone appeared a single time. J is TRBJ1-4 and V is TRBV9, with D perhaps matching TRBD1 (5 bases). Germline V gene lookup returns CDR1 SGDLS and CDR2 YYNGEE. Between the trimmed V and J ends, which lost 4 bases and 8 bases, there was a span of 24 bases. The CDR3 is 17 residues long. The CDR3 region is CASSPAGGNVGREKLFF. CDR3 DNA: TGTGCCAGCAGCCCCGCGGGGGGAAATGTTGGAAGGGAAAAACTGTTTTTT.

This chain connects TRBV3-1 (or the pseudogene TRBV3-2) to TRBJ1-1, with D possibly matching TRBD1 (5 bases). Germline V gene sequence: CDR1 LGHDT, CDR2 YNNKEL (reference sequence). The CDR3 is made up of 16 amino acids. Trimming pared 6 bases from V and 1 base from J, leaving 18 bases between. The CDR3, as DNA: TGTGCCAGCAGTGCCGTGGGGGGAAGGTGGAACACTGAAGCTTTCTTT. Protein sequence: CASSAVGGRWNTEAFF.

This clone was seen more than once but under ten times. V is TRBV28 and J is TRBJ1-5, with 11 bases aligning to TRBD1. With V trimmed by 3 bases and J by 4 bases, 11 bases remained unmatched. The CDR3 sequence is 18 residues long. Germline V gene lookup returns CDR1 MDHEN and CDR2 SYDVKM. The CDR3 DNA reads TGTGCCAGCAGTTTCGGAGCCGGGACAGGGGGAGGGAATCAGCCCCAGCATTTT. Translation: CASSFGAGTGGGNQPQHF.

A word on this clone: At one end, the junction sequence differs from germline, possibly due to a read error. The genes are TRBV5-5 and TRBJ2-4; 7 nucleotides align to TRBD1. The CDR3 is 15 amino acids. CDR1 and CDR2 from the germline V gene are SGHKS and YYEKEE (reference sequence). The CDR3, as DNA: TGTGCCAGCAGCTTCGATCCTGGCCGAGACAGGGCAGATTGGTTC. This sequence encodes CASSFDPGRDRADWF.

V usage is TRBV29-1 and J usage is TRBJ2-3; weak D call: TRBD1 (6 bases). CDR1 and CDR2 (germline): SQVTM, ANQGSEA. Deletions cut 7 bases from V and 8 bases from J, with 19 bases between. The CDR3 is 13 amino acids. The CDR3 region is CSGFLTGSVTQYF. The CDR3 nucleotides are TGCAGCGGCTTCCTTACAGGGAGCGTTACGCAGTATTTT.

The chain couples TRBV24-1 to TRBJ2-3, with 10 bases matching TRBD2. The length of the CDR3 is 18 residues. Losses at the gene ends were 4 bases for V and 0 bases for J; bases not matched to a gene: 9. Per the germline V gene, CDR1 is KGHDR and CDR2 is SFDVKD. As DNA, the CDR3 is TGTGCCACCAGTGAAGACGTAGGACTAGCGGTAAGCACAGATACGCAGTATTTT. Protein: CATSEDVGLAVSTDTQYF.

The chain recombines TRBV6-5 with TRBJ1-5; no reliable D call. Germline CDR1 is MNHEY and CDR2 is SVGAGI. CDR3 size: 13 residues. V lost 6 bases to trimming and J lost 5 bases, with 11 bases between them. Written as DNA, the CDR3 is TGTGCCAGCAGCTCCCAAACAGATCAGCCCCAGCATTTT. It yields the protein CASSSQTDQPQHF.

This clone turned up a few times. The rearrangement joins TRBV28 to TRBJ1-2; 11 nucleotides agree with TRBD1. V lost 3 bases and J lost 3; bases outside the gene matches: 12. CDR3 length equals 18 residues. Germline loops: CDR1 MDHEN, CDR2 SYDVKM. CDR3 protein: CASSFPGQGGTRDYGYTF. CDR3 nucleotides: TGTGCCAGCAGTTTTCCGGGACAGGGGGGTACTCGGGACTATGGCTACACCTTC.

The J gene is TRBJ2-1, the V gene TRBV27; 11 nucleotides align to TRBD1. Germline V gene lookup returns CDR1 MNHEY and CDR2 SMNVEV (reference sequence). The junction had 6 bases not matched to a gene; V was cut back by 8 bases and J by 3 bases. This CDR3 is 15 amino acids long. The CDR3 DNA sequence: TGTGCCAGCCTAGGGACAGGGGGTTTCTACAATGAGCAGTTCTTC. Translation: CASLGTGGFYNEQFF.

V usage is TRBV5-6 and J usage is TRBJ2-2; 10 bases fit TRBD1. Germline V gives CDR1 SGHDT, CDR2 YYEEEE. This CDR3 has 16 residues. The V segment lost 4 bases and the J segment 10 bases; nucleotides outside the gene matches: 13. CDR3 in amino acids: CASSLVDPGQGQELFF. The CDR3 DNA sequence: TGTGCCAGCAGCCTTGTAGACCCGGGACAGGGGCAGGAGCTGTTTTTT.

The chain recombines TRBV6-5 with TRBJ1-2; 8 bases align to TRBD1. The V segment lost 6 bases and the J segment 7 bases; nucleotides outside the gene matches: 10. The CDR3 runs to 14 residues. CDR1 MNHEY and CDR2 SVGAGI come from the germline V gene. CDR3 region: CASRPTTGERGYTF. Here the CDR3 DNA reads TGTGCCAGCAGGCCCACGACAGGGGAGCGTGGCTACACCTTC.

This clone appeared once. The chain joins TRBV11-1 to TRBJ1-6, with a tentative D call TRBD1 (5 bases). Trimming left V 1 base short and J 14 bases short, with 18 bases between. Per the germline V gene, CDR1 is SGHAT and CDR2 is FQDESV (reference sequence). This CDR3 is built from 15 residues. CDR3 in amino acids: CASSLDQGPMAALHF. The CDR3 DNA sequence: TGTGCCAGCAGCTTAGATCAGGGCCCTATGGCGGCCCTCCACTTT.

The J gene is TRBJ2-5, the V gene TRBV5-1; TRBD1 matches 7 bases. Looked up from germline, CDR1 is SGHRS and CDR2 is YFSETQ. The CDR3 is 14 amino acids. The J segment lost 5 bases and the V segment lost 0 bases, leaving 4 bases of the junction unmatched. Here the CDR3 DNA reads TGCGCCAGCAGCTTGGATGAGGGGGCGGAGACCCAGTACTTC. Translating it yields CASSLDEGAETQYF.

This clone occurred once. Other nucleotide sequences in the sample specify the same CDR3. V usage is TRBV28 and J usage is TRBJ1-6, with TRBD1 matching 7 bases. Germline assignment: CDR1 MDHEN and CDR2 SYDVKM. Trimming took 3 bases from V and 7 from J; bases not matched to a gene: 3. The CDR3 length is 14 residues. The DNA for the CDR3 is TGTGCCAGCAGTTTCGGGACAGTGAATTCACCCCTCCACTTT. Translating gives CASSFGTVNSPLHF.

The genes are TRBV5-1 and TRBJ1-3; 7 bases agree with TRBD1. J lost 0 bases, V lost 8 bases, and 2 bases had no gene match. Looked up from germline, CDR1 is SGHRS and CDR2 is YFSETQ. This CDR3 region has 13 residues. DNA of the CDR3: TGCGCCAGTAGGACAGGCTCTGGAAACACCATATATTTT. Translated: CASRTGSGNTIYF.

This chain connects TRBV28 to TRBJ2-2; 7 bases agree with TRBD1. V lost 1 base to trimming and J lost 1 base; unmatched junction nucleotides: 3. The CDR3 loop spans 16 amino acids. The germline CDR1 and CDR2 sequences are MDHEN and SYDVKM. The CDR3 DNA follows: TGTGCCAGCAGTTTATCCCGGACAGGGAACACCGGGGAGCTGTTTTTT. Amino acid sequence: CASSLSRTGNTGELFF.

The J gene is TRBJ2-1, the V gene TRBV5-4; the match to TRBD2 covers 10 bases. This CDR3 is built from 15 residues. Germline CDR1 is SGHNT and CDR2 is YYREEE (reference sequence). With V trimmed by 1 base and J by 5 bases, 3 bases remained unmatched. The DNA of the CDR3 is TGTGCCAGCAGCTTGCTAGCGGGAGAGAACAATGAGCAGTTCTTC. Amino acid sequence: CASSLLAGENNEQFF.

The genes are TRBV7-9 and TRBJ2-3; TRBD1 matches 7 bases. The CDR3 is made up of 15 amino acids. The ends lost 5 bases at V and 2 bases at J; junction bases unmatched: 7. The V gene's germline CDR1 is SEHNR and CDR2 FQNEAQ (reference sequence). The chain's CDR3 is CASSHTGVSTDTQYF. CDR3 in DNA: TGTGCCAGCAGCCATACAGGGGTTTCCACAGATACGCAGTATTTT.

This sequence joins TRBV29-1 and TRBJ1-1; D remains unclear. This CDR3 contains 10 residues. From germline, CDR1 is SQVTM and CDR2 ANQGSEA. The V end was cut by 8 bases, the J end by 5 bases, with 9 bases between. The CDR3 DNA reads TGCAGCCCGAAAACAACTGAAGCTTTCTTT. It is translated as CSPKTTEAFF.

Notes on this clone: The junction differs from germline at one of its ends, possibly a read error. This chain uses TRBV19 with TRBJ2-2, with TRBD1 identical over 7 bases. This CDR3 has 13 amino acids. Germline V gene lookup returns CDR1 LNHDA and CDR2 SQIVND (reference sequence). The CDR3 region is CASSETGFGKLFF. CDR3 DNA: TGTGCCAGTAGCGAGACAGGGTTCGGGAAGCTGTTTTTT.

This clone was seen a handful of times. This chain joins TRBV4-2 and TRBJ1-4, with 7 bases lining up with TRBD1. The trim removed 3 bases at V and 5 bases at J, leaving 6 bases unmatched. The CDR3 contains 15 residues. Looked up from germline, CDR1 is LGHNA and CDR2 is YNFKEQ. CDR3 residues: CASSHGGTENEKLFF. In DNA, the CDR3 is TGTGCCAGCAGCCACGGCGGGACAGAGAATGAAAAACTGTTTTTT.

V usage is TRBV5-5 and J usage is TRBJ2-5; 10 nucleotides line up with TRBD2. J gave up 4 bases and V 1 base, and 4 bases lay outside the gene matches. The CDR3 loop spans 15 amino acids. Germline assignment: CDR1 SGHKS and CDR2 YYEKEE (reference sequence). The CDR3 DNA sequence: TGTGCCAGCAGCTTGCCTAGCGGGAGTCGAGAGACCCAGTACTTC. Translation gives CASSLPSGSRETQYF.

This clone was seen once. The V gene is TRBV5-1, the J gene TRBJ1-2; D uncertain. The V end was cut by 0 bases, the J end by 4 bases, with 10 bases between. Germline lookup yields CDR1 SGHRS and CDR2 YFSETQ. This CDR3 spans 14 amino acids. DNA for the CDR3: TGCGCCAGCAGCTTGGACAGAATGGGCTATGGCTACACCTTC. It is translated as CASSLDRMGYGYTF.

This clone is a singleton in its sample. The chain carries TRBV19 and TRBJ2-7, with 9 bases aligning to TRBD1. V lost 4 bases and J lost 2; bases outside the gene matches: 6. The CDR3 is made up of 15 amino acids. Looked up from germline, CDR1 is LNHDA and CDR2 is SQIVND (reference sequence). The CDR3 DNA follows: TGTGCCAGTAGTAGAGGACAGGGGACACCCTACGAGCAGTACTTC. Translating it yields CASSRGQGTPYEQYF.

This chain connects TRBV18 to TRBJ2-1, with 7 bases fitting TRBD2. The length of the CDR3 is 12 residues. J lost 5 bases, V lost 8 bases, and 3 bases had no gene match. Germline V gene data show CDR1 as KGHSH and CDR2 as LQKENI. The CDR3 nucleotides are TGTGCCAGCCGCGGGGGAAACAATGAGCAGTTCTTC. Its translation is CASRGGNNEQFF.